This T cell receptor beta chain was recorded in a study of T cell responses to AZD1222 COVID-19 vaccine. Study-wide results and limits: The span of vaccine-associated CD4 TCRs extended across spike, with dominance at 160-218 and 743-854. Only a handful of people who got AZD1222 tested seropositive at baseline.

This CDR3 region has 13 residues. Germline loops: CDR1 MNHEY, CDR2 SVGAGI. The V gene lost 5 bases and the J gene lost 1 base, with 8 bases spanning the gap. As concerns this clone: Its antigen remains unknown.

The assay was immunoSEQ multiplex PCR, and TCRdb's table has in-frame clones only and misses some. Of about 180,000 clones listed, 85% to 95% are singletons. Second-dose timings of about 4 or about 12 weeks were pooled. This receptor was identified in an adult who received the AZD1222 COVID-19 vaccine. The chain carries TRBV6-5 and TRBJ1-2, with D uncertain. This material consisted of peripheral blood, taken 28 days after the second AZD1222 dose. The CDR3 sequence: CASSTQSNYGYTF. CDR3 nucleotides: TGTGCCAGCAGTACACAGAGTAACTATGGCTACACCTTC.